This T cell receptor beta chain stems from a study of cytomegalovirus exposure and HLA in healthy donors. Study in general: HLA-typed donors were the source of about 85 million unique TCRs held in an early data release. Study results and caveats: A likely sequencing artifact accounted for one observed cluster of highly shared sequence variants. A later analysis found most CMV-associated TCR beta chains apparently HLA-restricted. Relative to the approximately 700-donor mean, N-insertions were reportedly fewer in an Asian-associated ancestry cluster in a later analysis.

V shed 4 bases and J 1 base; nucleotides not matched to a gene: 12. CDR1 is SGHRS and CDR2 is YFSETQ in the germline V gene. The CDR3 runs to 19 residues. PCR was performed using 60 Vbeta and 13 Jbeta primers. The table came from immunoSEQ multiplex PCR; TCRdb's copy has only in-frame clones and leaves some out. The data hold 200,000 or so clones, with 60% to 80% observed a single time. Turning to this clone: As yet, its antigen is unknown.

The receptor's source is a man aged 18 to 29 in good health and CMV-seronegative. Sample: PBMCs. The rearrangement uses TRBV5-1 and TRBJ2-2, with TRBD2 identical over 11 bases. The CDR3 loop reads CASSQLPLGTSGNTGELFF. The CDR3 nucleotides read TGCGCCAGCAGCCAACTACCCTTGGGGACTAGCGGGAACACCGGGGAGCTGTTTTTT.